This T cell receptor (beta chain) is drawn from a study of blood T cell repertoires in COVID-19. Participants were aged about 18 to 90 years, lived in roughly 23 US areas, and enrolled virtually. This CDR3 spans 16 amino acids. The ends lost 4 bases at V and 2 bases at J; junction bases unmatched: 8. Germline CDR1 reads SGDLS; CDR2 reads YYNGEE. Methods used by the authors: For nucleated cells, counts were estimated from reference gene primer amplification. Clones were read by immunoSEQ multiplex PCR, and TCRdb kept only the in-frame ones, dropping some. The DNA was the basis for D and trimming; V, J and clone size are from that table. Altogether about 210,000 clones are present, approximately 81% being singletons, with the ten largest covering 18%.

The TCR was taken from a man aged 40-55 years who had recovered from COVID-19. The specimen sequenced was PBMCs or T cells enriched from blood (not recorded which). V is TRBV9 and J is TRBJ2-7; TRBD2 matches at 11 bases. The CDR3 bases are TGTGCCAGCAGCTCTACGGGACTAGCGGCCGCCTACGAGCAGTACTTC. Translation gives CASSSTGLAAAYEQYF.